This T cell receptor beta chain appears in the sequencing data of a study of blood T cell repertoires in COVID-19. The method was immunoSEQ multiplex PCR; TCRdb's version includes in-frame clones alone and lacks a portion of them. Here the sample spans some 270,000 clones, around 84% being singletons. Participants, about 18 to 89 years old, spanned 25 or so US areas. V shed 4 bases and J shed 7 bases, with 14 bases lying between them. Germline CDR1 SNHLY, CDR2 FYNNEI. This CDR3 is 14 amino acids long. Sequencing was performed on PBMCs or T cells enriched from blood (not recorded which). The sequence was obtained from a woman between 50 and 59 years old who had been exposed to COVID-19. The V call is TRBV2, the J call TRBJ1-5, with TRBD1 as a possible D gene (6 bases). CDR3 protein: CASSGGGAGQPQHF. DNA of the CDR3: TGTGCCAGCAGTGGAGGGGGGGCGGGCCAGCCCCAGCATTTT. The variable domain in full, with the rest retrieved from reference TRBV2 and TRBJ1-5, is EPEVTQTPSHQVTQMGQEVILRCVPISNHLYFYWYRQILGQKVEFLVSFYNNEISEKSEIFDDQFSVERPDGSNFTLKIRSTKLEDSAMYFCASSGGGAGQPQHFGDGTRLSIL.